What follows are 19 T cell receptor beta chains derived from one specimen sequenced in a study of cytomegalovirus exposure and HLA in healthy donors. Generated by immunoSEQ multiplex PCR, the TCRdb table keeps only in-frame clones and is missing some. The sample gives over 55,000 clones, 90% to 97% of which show up once; approximately 1% is in the top ten. Sequencing used PBMCs. These receptor sequences come from a man aged 18 to 35 in good health and CMV-seronegative.

This clone appeared a single time. This chain uses TRBV9 with TRBJ2-3; TRBD2 aligns across 11 bases. V shed 3 bases, J shed 3 bases, and the junction held 3 bases outside the gene matches. There are 15 residues in the CDR3. From germline, CDR1 is SGDLS and CDR2 YYNGEE. The CDR3 bases are TGTGCCAGCAGCGCCGGGACTAGCGGAACAGATACGCAGTATTTT. Its protein is CASSAGTSGTDTQYF.

This chain uses TRBV18 with TRBJ1-1; 8 bases line up with TRBD1. Germline-derived CDR1 and CDR2 are KGHSH and LQKENI. J was trimmed by 10 bases and V by 3 bases; bases with no gene match: 16. The CDR3 contains 16 residues. The CDR3 is CASSPSAPGQVVGAFF. CDR3 in DNA: TGTGCCAGCTCACCCTCAGCTCCGGGACAGGTTGTCGGAGCTTTCTTT. Drawing the rest from reference TRBV18 and TRBJ1-1, the complete variable domain is NAGVMQNPRHLVRRRGQEARLRCSPMKGHSHVYWYRQLPEEGLKFMVYLQKENIIDESGMPKERFSAEFPKEGPSILRIQQVVRGDSAAYFCASSPSAPGQVVGAFFGQGTRLTVV.

J is TRBJ2-1 and V is TRBV5-4; 10 nucleotides line up with TRBD2. Germline assignment: CDR1 SGHNT and CDR2 YYREEE (reference sequence). The V segment lost 0 bases and the J segment 9 bases; nucleotides outside the gene matches: 6. The CDR3 runs 15 residues. This chain's CDR3 is CASSLVLAGAGEQFF. Here the CDR3 DNA reads TGTGCCAGCAGCTTGGTCCTAGCGGGAGCAGGTGAGCAGTTCTTC.

The gene calls are TRBV9 and TRBJ2-3, with TRBD2 as a possible D gene (6 bases). The germline CDR1 and CDR2 sequences are SGDLS and YYNGEE. The CDR3 has 13 residues. V was cut by 3 bases and J by 10 bases, with 15 bases left in between. This CDR3 is CASSAYGGGSQYF. The CDR3 coding sequence is TGTGCCAGCAGCGCCTACGGGGGTGGGTCGCAGTATTTT. The entire variable domain, with the rest obtained from reference TRBV9 and TRBJ2-3, is as follows: DSGVTQTPKHLITATGQRVTLRCSPRSGDLSVYWYQQSLDQGLQFLIQYYNGEERAKGNILERFSAQQFPDLHSELNLSSLELGDSALYFCASSAYGGGSQYFGPGTRLTVL.

The chain combines TRBV14 with TRBJ2-6; 10 bases match TRBD1. This CDR3 comprises 19 residues. With 2 bases clipped from V and 2 bases from J, the junction kept 9 bases outside the gene matches. Germline CDR1 reads SGHDN; CDR2 reads FVKESK. The chain's CDR3 is CASSQIPVGQGTGANVLTF. The DNA for the CDR3 is TGTGCCAGCAGCCAAATCCCCGTGGGACAGGGGACTGGGGCCAACGTCCTGACTTTC.

The chain uses TRBV9 and TRBJ1-1; 7 bases line up with TRBD1. With V trimmed by 4 bases and J by 1 base, 4 bases remained unmatched. The CDR3 length is 14 residues. Germline CDR1 and CDR2: SGDLS and YYNGEE. CDR3 in DNA: TGTGCCAGCAGCAAGGGACAGACGAACACTGAAGCTTTCTTT. It encodes CASSKGQTNTEAFF.

This chain uses TRBV19 with TRBJ2-3, with 8 bases matching TRBD1. With V trimmed by 8 bases and J by 0 bases, 4 bases remained unmatched. Germline CDR1 and CDR2: LNHDA and SQIVND (reference sequence). The CDR3 is made up of 14 amino acids. CDR3 nucleotides: TGTGCCAGTGGGGACAGGCGGAGCACAGATACGCAGTATTTT. This gives the protein CASGDRRSTDTQYF.

This chain connects TRBV19 to TRBJ1-1; 7 nucleotides line up with TRBD1. The J segment lost 6 bases and the V segment lost 3 bases, leaving 4 bases of the junction unmatched. CDR3 length: 13 residues. The germline V gene has CDR1 LNHDA and CDR2 SQIVND (reference sequence). The CDR3 region has the DNA TGTGCCAGTAGTATGAGGGGGCGGCCTGAAGCTTTCTTT. The encoded protein is CASSMRGRPEAFF.

This chain uses TRBV4-1 with TRBJ1-5; D perhaps matches TRBD1 (5 bases). Germline assignment: CDR1 MGHRA and CDR2 YSYEKL. The CDR3 length is 15 residues. V was cut by 6 bases and J by 0 bases, with 12 bases left in between. The CDR3 coding sequence is TGCGCCAGCAGAGTGGGGCCGATTAGCAATCAGCCCCAGCATTTT. This codes for CASRVGPISNQPQHF.

The chain links TRBV28 to TRBJ1-1; D ambiguous. This CDR3 is 13 amino acids long. V gave up 4 bases and J gave up 5 bases, with 11 bases separating them. Germline V CDR1 and CDR2: MDHEN, SYDVKM. The CDR3 loop is CASSSPARTEAFF. The CDR3 DNA sequence: TGTGCCAGCAGTTCCCCCGCGAGGACTGAAGCTTTCTTT.

V is TRBV5-6 and J is TRBJ2-5; the match to TRBD1 covers 11 bases. This CDR3 has 14 residues. CDR1 is SGHDT and CDR2 is YYEEEE in the germline V gene. The J segment lost 5 bases and the V segment lost 4 bases, leaving 4 bases of the junction unmatched. CDR3 protein: CASSPGQGVETQYF. CDR3 in DNA: TGTGCCAGCAGCCCGGGACAGGGGGTCGAGACCCAGTACTTC.

The gene calls are TRBV19 and TRBJ2-7; TRBD1 matches at 7 bases. The CDR3 has 13 amino acids. The V gene end was trimmed by 6 bases and the J gene end by 1 base; junction bases not matched to a gene: 3. Looked up from germline, CDR1 is LNHDA and CDR2 is SQIVND (reference sequence). As DNA, the CDR3 is TGTGCCAGTAGCCCGGGACAGTCCTACGAGCAGTACTTC. Protein: CASSPGQSYEQYF.

The V gene is TRBV7-9, the J gene TRBJ2-7, with 12 bases identical to TRBD1. Germline CDR1 SEHNR, CDR2 FQNEAQ (reference sequence). Losses at the gene ends were 5 bases for V and 1 base for J; bases not matched to a gene: 3. The CDR3 runs to 15 residues. CDR3 protein: CASSQGQGASYEQYF. DNA for the CDR3: TGTGCCAGCAGCCAGGGACAGGGGGCGTCCTACGAGCAGTACTTC.

The chain employs TRBV5-1 and TRBJ2-7; a weak D match, TRBD1 (6 bases). Germline V gene data show CDR1 as SGHRS and CDR2 as YFSETQ. V gave up 4 bases and J gave up 4 bases, with 18 bases separating them. The CDR3 sequence is 15 residues long. CDR3 bases: TGCGCCAGCAGCCGGACGACAGGACCCGATTACGAGCAGTACTTC. Its protein product is CASSRTTGPDYEQYF.

The chain recombines TRBV9 with TRBJ2-5, with 9 positions matching TRBD2. V shed 3 bases and J 4 bases; nucleotides not matched to a gene: 7. Per the germline V gene, CDR1 is SGDLS and CDR2 is YYNGEE. The CDR3 covers 15 residues. This CDR3 reads CASSGSGSPPETQYF. The CDR3 nucleotides are TGTGCCAGCAGCGGTAGCGGGAGTCCCCCAGAGACCCAGTACTTC.

This sequence joins TRBV7-2 and TRBJ2-3; 8 bases agree with TRBD2. Looked up from germline, CDR1 is SGHTA and CDR2 is FQGNSA. Trimming at V came to 8 bases and at J to 6 bases, leaving 13 bases not matched to a gene. CDR3 length: 15 residues. CDR3 sequence reads: CASGEAGDWVDTQYF. The CDR3 region has the DNA TGTGCCAGCGGCGAAGCGGGAGATTGGGTGGATACGCAGTATTTT.

This chain links TRBV9 with TRBJ2-1, with D uncertain. CDR1 and CDR2 from the germline V gene are SGDLS and YYNGEE. CDR3 length: 15 amino acids. Trimming stripped 0 bases from V and 5 bases from J, with 12 bases between. CDR3 in amino acids: CASSVGDGSHNEQFF. In DNA form, the CDR3 reads TGTGCCAGCAGCGTAGGAGATGGTTCCCACAATGAGCAGTTCTTC.

The chain couples TRBV2 to TRBJ2-7, with 7 bases fitting TRBD2. V shed 8 bases and J 0 bases; nucleotides not matched to a gene: 4. This CDR3 region has 13 residues. From germline, CDR1 is SNHLY and CDR2 FYNNEI. The CDR3 protein is CASHTSDSYEQYF. The CDR3 DNA follows: TGTGCCAGCCACACTAGCGACTCCTACGAGCAGTACTTC.

This chain links TRBV6-1 with TRBJ1-1, with D perhaps matching TRBD1 (5 bases). Trimming pared 8 bases from V and 3 bases from J, leaving 10 bases between. Germline assignment: CDR1 MNHNS and CDR2 SASEGT. The CDR3 totals 12 residues. CDR3 DNA: TGTGCCAGCCAACAGGTCTACACTGAAGCTTTCTTT. Its translation is CASQQVYTEAFF.